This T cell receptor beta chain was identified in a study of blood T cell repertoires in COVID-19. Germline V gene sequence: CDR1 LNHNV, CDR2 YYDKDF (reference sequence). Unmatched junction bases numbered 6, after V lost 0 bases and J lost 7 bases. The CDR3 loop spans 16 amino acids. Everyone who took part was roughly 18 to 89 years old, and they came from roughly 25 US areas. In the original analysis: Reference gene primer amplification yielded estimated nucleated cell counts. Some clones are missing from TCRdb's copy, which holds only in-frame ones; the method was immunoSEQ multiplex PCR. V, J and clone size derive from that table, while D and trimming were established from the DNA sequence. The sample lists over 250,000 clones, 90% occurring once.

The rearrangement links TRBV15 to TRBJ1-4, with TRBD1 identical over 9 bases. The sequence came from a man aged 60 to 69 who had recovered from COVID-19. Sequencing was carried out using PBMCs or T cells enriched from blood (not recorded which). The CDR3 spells CATSRDRQGDGEKLFF. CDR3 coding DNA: TGTGCCACCAGCAGAGACCGACAGGGGGACGGTGAAAAACTGTTTTTT.